Below are 6 T cell receptor beta chains sequenced from a single sample in a study of T cell responses to AZD1222 COVID-19 vaccine. Assay: immunoSEQ multiplex PCR; the TCRdb copy retains only in-frame clones and omits some. The data hold about 140,000 clones, with 80% to 90% observed a single time. Source: peripheral blood, taken on day 0 of AZD1222 vaccination. All receptors derive from an adult in good health.

The chain links TRBV19 to TRBJ1-1; D gene unclear. V was cut by 9 bases and J by 11 bases, with 19 bases left in between. The V gene's germline CDR1 is LNHDA and CDR2 SQIVND (reference sequence). This CDR3 is built from 12 residues. The DNA of the CDR3 is TGTGCCAGCCTATCGGATGGGGAGAAGGCTTTCTTT. It encodes CASLSDGEKAFF.

This sequence joins TRBV25-1 and TRBJ1-6; D is unresolved. The germline gives CDR1 MGHDK, CDR2 SYGVNS. This CDR3 has 13 amino acids. Trimming left V 3 bases short and J 8 bases short, with 8 bases between. DNA for the CDR3: TGTGCCAGCAGTGAGATGGCCTATTCACCCCTCCACTTT. This encodes CASSEMAYSPLHF.

The chain recombines TRBV18 with TRBJ1-1; 8 nucleotides line up with TRBD1. The CDR3 runs 14 residues. Germline V gene data show CDR1 as KGHSH and CDR2 as LQKENI. Unmatched junction bases numbered 2, after V lost 1 base and J lost 4 bases. The CDR3 coding sequence is TGTGCCAGCTCACCACGAACAGGGGGCACTGAAGCTTTCTTT. Translating gives CASSPRTGGTEAFF.

This CDR3 is CASSSGGAYEQFF. In DNA form, the CDR3 reads TGTGCCAGCAGTAGCGGGGGGGCTTATGAGCAGTTCTTC. This chain uses TRBV6-5 with TRBJ2-1; 10 nucleotides line up with TRBD2. Unmatched junction bases numbered 3, after V lost 5 bases and J lost 8 bases. The CDR3 totals 13 residues. Germline V gene sequence: CDR1 MNHEY, CDR2 SVGAGI.

J is TRBJ1-1 and V is TRBV19; D not certain. The CDR3 spans 13 residues. Trimming removed 9 bases at V and 1 base at J, with 12 bases between. Germline V gene data show CDR1 as LNHDA and CDR2 as SQIVND (reference sequence). CDR3 region: CASSVGPNTEAFF. CDR3 sequence (DNA): TGTGCCAGCAGCGTGGGTCCGAACACTGAAGCTTTCTTT.

The chain recombines TRBV28 with TRBJ2-1; D possibly corresponds to TRBD1 (6 bases). CDR1 and CDR2 from the germline V gene are MDHEN and SYDVKM. Trimming left V 6 bases short and J 4 bases short, with 25 bases between. This CDR3 has 18 amino acids. CDR3 amino acids: CASSPGAGTHKTYNEQFF. In nucleotides, the CDR3 is TGTGCCAGCAGCCCAGGGGCTGGGACACATAAAACTTACAATGAGCAGTTCTTC.